What follows is one TCR beta chain and its context. What it binds is not known. The data originate from a study of shared clonotypes between healthy human individuals. Study overall: Every donor yielded three CD4 naive, three CD4 memory, two CD8 naive and one CD8 memory plate.

The study, taken as a whole, reports: Larger estimated richness was generally recorded for naive subsets relative to memory subsets.

Measured with immunoSEQ multiplex PCR; TCRdb has only the in-frame clones, and not every one. The sample shows 550,000 to 750,000 clones, just under 97% of them seen only once. The germline V and J ends were trimmed by 3 bases and 4 bases, with 10 bases remaining between them. The CDR3 runs to 15 residues. Germline-derived CDR1 and CDR2 are SNHLY and FYNNEI. Naive CD8 isolation took CD45RO-negative cells positively selected for CCR7 and excluded terminally differentiated effector memory CD45RA+ cells. The TCR sequence derives from a woman in her thirties in good health. The V call is TRBV2, the J call TRBJ2-6; TRBD1 might be the D (6 bases). Sequenced sample: naive CD8+ T cells sorted from blood. The CDR3 protein is CASSDAGVGANVLTF. For the CDR3, the DNA is TGTGCCAGCAGTGACGCAGGGGTAGGGGCCAACGTCCTGACTTTC.